This record looks at one T cell receptor beta chain sequence and its context. Its target is unknown. This sample stems from a study of shared clonotypes between healthy human individuals. The naive CD8 subset, CD45RO-negative cells positively selected for CCR7, excluded terminally differentiated effector memory CD45RA+ cells. Method: immunoSEQ multiplex PCR; TCRdb's copy keeps in-frame clones and lacks some. The table records about 2 million clones, about 95% of them present only once. The CDR3 covers 13 residues. V was cut by 7 bases and J by 5 bases, with 14 bases left in between. Germline V CDR1 and CDR2: SNHLY, FYNNEI. Study-level results: Relative to clonotypes present in all four donors, those not shared had lower generation probabilities.

The chain recombines TRBV2 with TRBJ2-5; no clear D gene. The sequence was obtained from a man in his late teens or twenties in good health. Material for sequencing was naive CD8+ T cells sorted from blood. The CDR3 here is CASIEGPTETQYF. In DNA form, the CDR3 reads TGTGCCAGCATCGAAGGGCCGACGGAGACCCAGTACTTC.